This T cell receptor (beta chain) was obtained from a study of shared clonotypes between healthy human individuals. Terminally differentiated effector memory CD45RA+ cells were excluded from the naive CD8 cells, which were CD45RO-negative and positively selected for CCR7. CDR1 is MNHEY and CDR2 is SMNVEV in the germline V gene (reference sequence). The CDR3 length is 13 residues. Trimming cost V 5 bases and J 8 bases, with 16 bases left between them. Data came from immunoSEQ multiplex PCR; TCRdb stores just in-frame clones and leaves some out. The table records around 2.1 million clones, 85% to 95% of them present only once.

The chain carries TRBV27 and TRBJ2-7, with D uncertain. Sequencing was carried out using naive CD8+ T cells from PBMCs. This receptor was taken from a man younger than 30 in good health. Some clones in this sample may be carry-over from other donors' samples. The CDR3 nucleotides are TGTGCCAGCAGTCCCTTTAACCACTATAAGCAGTACTTC. This sequence encodes CASSPFNHYKQYF.